This record covers a single T cell receptor beta chain. Germline values: CDR1 GTSNPN, CDR2 SVGIG (reference sequence). The CDR3 spans 12 residues. This sample is drawn from a study of CXCR3-negative and CXCR3-positive naive CD8 T cells. The authors prepared UMI-labeled TRB cDNA libraries by 5' RACE. Following a re-call of the 5' RACE reads, TCRdb has one entry per CDR3 protein and lacks DNA. The sample has more than 45,000 distinct CDR3 sequences, and its top ten clones hold approximately 16%. Sequencing used memory CD8+ T cells from blood. The V call is TRBV30, the J call TRBJ1-1. The sequence derives from a human donor in good health. Some clones in this sample may be carry-over from other donors' samples. CDR3 residues: CAWKLMNTEAFF.